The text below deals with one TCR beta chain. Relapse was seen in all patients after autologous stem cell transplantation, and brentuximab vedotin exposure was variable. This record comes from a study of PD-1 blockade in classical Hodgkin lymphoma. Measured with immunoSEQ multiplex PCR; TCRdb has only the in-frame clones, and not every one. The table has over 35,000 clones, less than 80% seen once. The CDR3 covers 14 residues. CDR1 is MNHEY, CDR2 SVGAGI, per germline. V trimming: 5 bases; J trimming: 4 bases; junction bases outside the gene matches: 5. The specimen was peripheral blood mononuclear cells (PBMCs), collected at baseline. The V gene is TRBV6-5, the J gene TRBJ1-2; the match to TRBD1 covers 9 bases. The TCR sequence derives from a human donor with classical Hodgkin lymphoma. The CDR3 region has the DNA TGTGCCAGCAGTAGACAGGGGGTGGGCTATGGCTACACCTTC. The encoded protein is CASSRQGVGYGYTF.